This T cell receptor (beta chain) came from a study of OX40 agonist ivuxolimab in advanced cancers. Overall study: Dose-escalation patients had hepatocellular carcinoma, melanoma, renal cell or head and neck cancer.

Profiling relied on immunoSEQ multiplex PCR, and the TCRdb table lists in-frame clones only, not all of them. This sample has 100,000 to 110,000 clones, with approximately 89% found just once. Drawing of blood for sampling happened at baseline, at cycle 4 day 1, and at cycle 7 day 1. Germline V lookup: CDR1 SGHTA, CDR2 FQGNSA. Between the trimmed V and J ends, which lost 8 bases and 0 bases, there was a span of 11 bases. The CDR3 loop spans 14 amino acids. The origin of this receptor is an adult with an advanced solid tumor such as melanoma, head and neck, liver or kidney cancer. The rearrangement joins TRBV7-2 to TRBJ2-4; D uncertain. The specimen was CD4+ or CD8+ T cells sorted from blood, collected in a trial of the OX40 agonist ivuxolimab. The CDR3: CASGKFLAKNIQYF. The DNA of the CDR3 is TGTGCCAGCGGTAAGTTTCTAGCCAAAAACATTCAGTACTTC.